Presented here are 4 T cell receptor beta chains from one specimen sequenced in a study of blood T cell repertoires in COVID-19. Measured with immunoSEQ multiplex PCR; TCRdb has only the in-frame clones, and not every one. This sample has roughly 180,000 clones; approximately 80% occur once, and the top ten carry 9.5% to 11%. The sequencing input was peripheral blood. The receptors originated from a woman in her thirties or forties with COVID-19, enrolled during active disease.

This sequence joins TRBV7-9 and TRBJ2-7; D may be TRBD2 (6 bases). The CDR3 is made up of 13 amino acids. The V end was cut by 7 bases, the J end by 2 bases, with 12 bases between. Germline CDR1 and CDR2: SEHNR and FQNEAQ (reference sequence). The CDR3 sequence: CASNPTSTYEQYF. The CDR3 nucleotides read TGTGCCAGCAACCCGACTAGTACCTACGAGCAGTACTTC.

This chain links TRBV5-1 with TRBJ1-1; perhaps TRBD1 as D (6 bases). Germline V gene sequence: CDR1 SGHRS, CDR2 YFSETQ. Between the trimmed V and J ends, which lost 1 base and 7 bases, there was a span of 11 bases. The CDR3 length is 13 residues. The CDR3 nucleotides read TGCGCCAGCAGCTTGATAGGGGGAGATGAAGCTTTCTTT. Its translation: CASSLIGGDEAFF.

Here the CDR3 reads CASSIQGEFTEAFF. CDR3 sequence (DNA): TGTGCCAGCAGCATACAGGGAGAGTTCACTGAAGCTTTCTTT. V and J are TRBV7-8 and TRBJ1-1, with a possible D match to TRBD1 (6 bases). Germline values: CDR1 SGHVS, CDR2 FQNEAQ. There are 14 residues in the CDR3. V lost 5 bases and J 4 bases, leaving 14 bases between the germline ends. The full variable domain, completed using reference TRBV7-8 and TRBJ1-1, is GAGVSQSPRYKVAKRGQDVALRCDPISGHVSLFWYQQALGQGPEFLTYFQNEAQLDKSGLPSDRFFAERPEGSVSTLKIQRTQQEDSAVYLCASSIQGEFTEAFFGQGTRLTVV.

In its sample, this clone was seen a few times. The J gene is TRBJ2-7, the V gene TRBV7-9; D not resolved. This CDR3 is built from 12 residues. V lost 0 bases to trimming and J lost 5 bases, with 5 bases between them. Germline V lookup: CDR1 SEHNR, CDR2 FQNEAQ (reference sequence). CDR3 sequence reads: CASSLAAHEQYV. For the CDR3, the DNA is TGTGCCAGCAGCTTAGCGGCCCACGAGCAGTACGTC.